Listed here are 3 T cell receptor beta chains from one sample, sequenced in a study of Graves' ophthalmopathy and Graves' hyperthyroidism. The TCR beta CDR3 regions underwent amplification from RNA transcripts. Amplification began with first-round RT-PCR using HTBI primers, then second-round multiplex PCR was performed. TCRdb re-derived calls from the multiplex PCR reads in MiXCR, one entry per CDR3 protein. This table holds some 210,000 distinct CDR3 sequences, approximately 29% found once. The sample taken for sequencing was peripheral blood. The receptors originated from a man aged 50 to 60 with Graves' ophthalmopathy.

V gene TRBV30 combines with J gene TRBJ2-7, with D unclear. Germline loops: CDR1 GTSNPN, CDR2 SVGIG (reference sequence). The CDR3 is made up of 13 amino acids. The V end lost 1 base, the J end lost 3 bases, and 10 bases lay between the germline ends. CDR3 sequence (DNA): TGTGCCTGGAGTGAGACAACAGACTACGAGCAGTACTTC. Encoded protein: CAWSETTDYEQYF.

The CDR3 loop is CASSYTPQGARETQYF. CDR3 DNA sequence: TGTGCCAGCAGTTACACCCCGCAGGGGGCGCGGGAGACCCAGTACTTC. This chain links TRBV6-2 or TRBV6-3 with TRBJ2-5, with 8 bases identical to TRBD1. CDR3 size: 16 residues. Germline loops: CDR1 MNHEY, CDR2 SVGEGT. V was clipped by 2 bases and J by 5 bases; unmatched bases: 10.

This clonotype was detected many times. The chain uses TRBV18 and TRBJ2-3; D remains ambiguous. The CDR3 loop spans 13 amino acids. Germline V gives CDR1 KGHSH, CDR2 LQKENI. The V end was cut by 0 bases, the J end by 0 bases, with 1 base between. CDR3 nucleotides: TGTGCCAGCTCACCACCAAGCACAGATACGCAGTATTTT. Protein sequence: CASSPPSTDTQYF.